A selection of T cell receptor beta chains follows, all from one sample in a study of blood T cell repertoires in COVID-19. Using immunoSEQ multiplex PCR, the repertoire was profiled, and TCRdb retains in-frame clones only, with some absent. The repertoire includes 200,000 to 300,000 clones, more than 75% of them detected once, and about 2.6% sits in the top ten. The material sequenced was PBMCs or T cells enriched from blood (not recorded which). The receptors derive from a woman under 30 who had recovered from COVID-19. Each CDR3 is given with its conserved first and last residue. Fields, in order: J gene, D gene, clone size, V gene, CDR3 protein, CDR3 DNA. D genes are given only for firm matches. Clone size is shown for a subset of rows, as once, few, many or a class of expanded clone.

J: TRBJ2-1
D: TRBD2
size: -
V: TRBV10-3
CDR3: CAISSWGGTNEQFF
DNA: TGTGCCATCAGTTCCTGGGGGGGGACCAATGAGCAGTTCTTC

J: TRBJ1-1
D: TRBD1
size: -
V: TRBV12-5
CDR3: CASGLRTGSGTEAFF
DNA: TGTGCTAGTGGTTTGAGGACAGGGTCGGGCACTGAAGCTTTCTTT

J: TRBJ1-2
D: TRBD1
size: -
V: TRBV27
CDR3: CASTAGQGYGYTF
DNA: TGTGCCAGCACCGCGGGACAGGGGTATGGCTACACCTTC

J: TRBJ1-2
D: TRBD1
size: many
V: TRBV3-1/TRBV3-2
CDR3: CASSQGQGNYGYTF
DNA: TGTGCCAGCAGCCAGGGACAGGGCAACTATGGCTACACCTTC

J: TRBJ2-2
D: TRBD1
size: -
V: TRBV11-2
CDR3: CASSSFRQGPYTGELFF
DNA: TGTGCCAGCAGCTCCTTTCGACAGGGGCCCTACACCGGGGAGCTGTTTTTT

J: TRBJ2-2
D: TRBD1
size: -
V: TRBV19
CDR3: CASSIVGLGQGGTGELFF
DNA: TGTGCCAGTAGTATAGTAGGACTGGGACAGGGTGGCACCGGGGAGCTGTTTTTT

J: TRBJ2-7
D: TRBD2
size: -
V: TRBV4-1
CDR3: CASRVAGGAYEQYF
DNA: TGCGCCAGCAGGGTAGCGGGCGGCGCCTACGAGCAGTACTTC

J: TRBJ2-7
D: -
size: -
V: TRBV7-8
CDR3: CASSSQGFHEQYF
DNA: TGTGCCAGCAGCTCCCAGGGGTTCCACGAGCAGTACTTC

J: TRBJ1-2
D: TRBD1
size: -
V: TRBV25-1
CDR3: CASSPQGSKDYGYTF
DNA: TGTGCCAGCAGCCCACAGGGGAGCAAAGACTATGGCTACACCTTC

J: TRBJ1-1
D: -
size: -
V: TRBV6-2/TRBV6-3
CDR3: CASSYTRGSINTEAFF
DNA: TGTGCCAGCAGTTATACAAGGGGTAGTATAAACACTGAAGCTTTCTTT

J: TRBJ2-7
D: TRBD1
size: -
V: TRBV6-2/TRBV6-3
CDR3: CASRPRTGLSYEQYF
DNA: TGTGCCAGCAGACCTCGGACAGGACTCTCCTACGAGCAGTACTTC

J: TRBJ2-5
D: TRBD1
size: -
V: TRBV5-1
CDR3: CASSLATGVQETQYF
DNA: TGCGCCAGCAGCTTAGCGACAGGGGTCCAAGAGACCCAGTACTTC

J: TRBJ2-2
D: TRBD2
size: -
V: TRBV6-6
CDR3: CASSPRAGGTGELFF
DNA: TGTGCCAGCAGCCCCCGGGCGGGAGGGACCGGGGAGCTGTTTTTT

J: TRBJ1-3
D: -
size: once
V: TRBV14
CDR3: CASSQDPCLAGPDSGNTIYF
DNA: TGTGCCAGCAGCCAAGATCCTTGTTTGGCAGGGCCTGACTCTGGAAACACCATATATTTT

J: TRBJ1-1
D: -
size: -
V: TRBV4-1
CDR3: CASSQASGVNTEAFF
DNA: TGCGCCAGCAGCCAAGCCTCAGGCGTGAACACTGAAGCTTTCTTT

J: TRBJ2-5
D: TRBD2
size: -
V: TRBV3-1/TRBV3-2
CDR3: CASSQSRTSGGETQYF
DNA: TGTGCCAGCAGCCAATCCCGCACTAGCGGGGGCGAGACCCAGTACTTC

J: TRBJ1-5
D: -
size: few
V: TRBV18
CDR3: CASSRSRGVDQPQHF
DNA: TGTGCCAGCTCACGTTCCAGGGGTGTAGATCAGCCCCAGCATTTT

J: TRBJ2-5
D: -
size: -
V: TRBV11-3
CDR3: CASRPSSQETQYF
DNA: TGTGCCAGCAGACCGAGCTCACAAGAGACCCAGTACTTC

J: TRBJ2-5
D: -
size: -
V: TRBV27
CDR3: CASSLSNIKETQYF
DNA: TGTGCCAGCAGTTTATCTAACATCAAAGAGACCCAGTACTTC

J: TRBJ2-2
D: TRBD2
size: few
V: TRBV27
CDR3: CASTFSGGTGELFF
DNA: TGTGCCAGCACCTTTTCGGGGGGCACCGGGGAGCTGTTTTTT

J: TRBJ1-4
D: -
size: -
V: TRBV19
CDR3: CASSTFQGNEKLFF
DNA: TGTGCCAGTAGTACTTTTCAGGGTAATGAAAAACTGTTTTTT

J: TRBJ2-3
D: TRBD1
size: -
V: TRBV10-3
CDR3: CAISDPGQGTDTQYF
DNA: TGTGCCATCAGTGACCCAGGACAGGGGACAGATACGCAGTATTTT

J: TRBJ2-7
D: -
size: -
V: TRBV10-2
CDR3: CASSNRNSYEQYF
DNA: TGCGCCAGCAGCAACAGAAATAGCTACGAGCAGTACTTC

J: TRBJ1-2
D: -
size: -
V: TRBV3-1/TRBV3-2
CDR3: CASSQLNTDLLYGYTF
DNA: TGTGCCAGCAGCCAACTTAATACAGATCTGTTATATGGCTACACCTTC

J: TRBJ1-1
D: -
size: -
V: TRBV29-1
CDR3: CSVESSRTEAFF
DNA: TGCAGCGTTGAATCCTCTCGCACTGAAGCTTTCTTT

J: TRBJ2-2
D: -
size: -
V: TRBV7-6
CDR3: CASSFALGTGELFF
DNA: TGTGCCAGCAGCTTTGCACTAGGCACCGGGGAGCTGTTTTTT

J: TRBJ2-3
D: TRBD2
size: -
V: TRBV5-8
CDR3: CASSQTMRLTSGGSTDTQYF
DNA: TGTGCCAGCAGCCAGACCATGAGGTTGACTAGCGGGGGAAGCACAGATACGCAGTATTTT

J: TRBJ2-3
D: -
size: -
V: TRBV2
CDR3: CASSTGFQQADTQYF
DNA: TGTGCCAGCAGCACAGGGTTTCAACAGGCAGATACGCAGTATTTT

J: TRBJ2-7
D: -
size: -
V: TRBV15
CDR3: CATRTTHSGFVYEQYF
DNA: TGTGCCACCAGAACTACTCATAGCGGTTTCGTCTACGAGCAGTACTTC

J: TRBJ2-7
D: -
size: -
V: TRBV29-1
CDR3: CSVVEGQRTYEQYF
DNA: TGCAGCGTTGTGGAGGGACAGCGGACCTACGAGCAGTACTTC

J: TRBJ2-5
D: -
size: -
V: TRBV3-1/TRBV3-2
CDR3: CASSQELARETQYF
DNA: TGTGCCAGCAGCCAAGAGCTAGCGAGGGAGACCCAGTACTTC

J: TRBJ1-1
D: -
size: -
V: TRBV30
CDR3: CAWSPRNTEAFF
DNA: TGTGCCTGGAGTCCCCGGAACACTGAAGCTTTCTTT

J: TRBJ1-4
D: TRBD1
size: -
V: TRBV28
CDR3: CASSGPGQELEKLFF
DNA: TGTGCCAGCAGTGGACCGGGACAGGAACTCGAAAAACTGTTTTTT

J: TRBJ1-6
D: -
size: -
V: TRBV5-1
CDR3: CASSDRQKNSPLHF
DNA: TGCGCCAGCAGCGATCGACAGAAAAATTCACCCCTCCACTTT

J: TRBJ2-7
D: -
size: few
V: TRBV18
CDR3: CASSPHTRDEQYF
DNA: TGTGCCAGCTCACCGCATACCCGGGACGAGCAGTACTTC

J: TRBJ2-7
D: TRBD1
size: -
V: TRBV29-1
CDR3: CSFRTGLYEQYF
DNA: TGCAGCTTTAGGACAGGTCTCTACGAGCAGTACTTC

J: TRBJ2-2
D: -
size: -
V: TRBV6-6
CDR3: CASSYPGGRGTGELFF
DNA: TGTGCCAGCAGTTACCCGGGGGGCCGGGGCACCGGGGAGCTGTTTTTT

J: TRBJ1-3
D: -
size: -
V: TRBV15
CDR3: CATSRDPRGPGHTIYF
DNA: TGTGCCACCAGCAGAGATCCAAGGGGCCCCGGTCACACCATATATTTT

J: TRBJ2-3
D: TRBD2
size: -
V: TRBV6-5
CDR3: CASSLTSARTDTQYF
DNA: TGTGCCAGCAGTTTAACTAGCGCCCGCACAGATACGCAGTATTTT

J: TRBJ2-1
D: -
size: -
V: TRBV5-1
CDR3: CASSLGLYNEQFF
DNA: TGCGCCAGCAGCTTGGGTCTGTACAATGAGCAGTTCTTC

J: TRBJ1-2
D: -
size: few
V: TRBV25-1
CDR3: CASSDRVGYGYTF
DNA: TGTGCCAGCAGTGACAGGGTGGGTTATGGCTACACCTTC

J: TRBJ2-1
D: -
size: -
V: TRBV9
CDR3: CASSVSTSLNEQFF
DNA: TGTGCCAGCAGCGTTTCGACTAGTCTCAATGAGCAGTTCTTC

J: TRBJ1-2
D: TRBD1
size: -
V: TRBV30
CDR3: CAWAAGGSYGYTF
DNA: TGTGCCTGGGCGGCAGGGGGCTCCTATGGCTACACCTTC

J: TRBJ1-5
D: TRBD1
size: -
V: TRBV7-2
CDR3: CASSPAGGYSNQPQHF
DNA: TGTGCCAGCAGCCCTGCAGGGGGCTATAGCAATCAGCCCCAGCATTTT

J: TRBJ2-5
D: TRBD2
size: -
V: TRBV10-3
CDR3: CAISESPSGRGETQYF
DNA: TGTGCCATCAGTGAGTCCCCTAGCGGGAGAGGAGAGACCCAGTACTTC

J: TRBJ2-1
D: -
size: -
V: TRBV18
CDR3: CASSLSSDYNEQFF
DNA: TGTGCCAGCTCACTATCTAGTGACTACAATGAGCAGTTCTTC

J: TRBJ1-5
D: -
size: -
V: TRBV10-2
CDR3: CASSSGGGQPQHF
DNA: TGCGCCAGCAGTTCCGGGGGTGGCCAGCCCCAGCATTTT

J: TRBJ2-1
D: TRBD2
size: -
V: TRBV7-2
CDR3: CASSLARGNEQFF
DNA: TGTGCCAGCAGCTTAGCGCGGGGGAATGAGCAGTTCTTC

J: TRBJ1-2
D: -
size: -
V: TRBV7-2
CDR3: CASSLEWLAGYTF
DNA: TGTGCCAGCAGCTTAGAGTGGCTGGCTGGCTACACCTTC

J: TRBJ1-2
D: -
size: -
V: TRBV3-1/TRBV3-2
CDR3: CASNQQGNGYTF
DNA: TGTGCCAGCAACCAACAGGGAAATGGCTACACCTTC

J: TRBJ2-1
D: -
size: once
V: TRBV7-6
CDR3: CASSPPPGHLYNEQFF
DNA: TGTGCCAGCAGCCCCCCACCGGGACACCTCTACAATGAGCAGTTCTTC

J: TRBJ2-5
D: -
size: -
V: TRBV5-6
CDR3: CASSWSQGKTQYF
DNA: TGTGCCAGCAGCTGGTCGCAGGGGAAGACCCAGTACTTC

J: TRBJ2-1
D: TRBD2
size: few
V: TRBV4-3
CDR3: CASSQDLISGGVSEQFF
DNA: TGCGCCAGCAGCCAAGATCTTATTAGCGGGGGGGTTAGTGAGCAGTTCTTC

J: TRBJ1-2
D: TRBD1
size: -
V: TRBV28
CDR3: CASSLQARGRLGPHYGYTF
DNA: TGTGCCAGCAGTTTACAGGCCAGGGGGCGTTTAGGTCCCCACTATGGCTACACCTTC

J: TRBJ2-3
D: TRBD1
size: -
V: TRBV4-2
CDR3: CASSPPGQGADTQYF
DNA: TGTGCCAGCAGCCCCCCGGGACAGGGGGCAGATACGCAGTATTTT